The rows below give T cell receptor beta chains drawn from one sample of a study of blood T cells in healthy people across ages. One entry per CDR3 protein, called by TCRdb with MiXCR from the 5' RACE reads. This sample yields 800,000 to 950,000 distinct CDR3 sequences, of which roughly 52% are seen a single time; roughly 13% belongs to the top ten. Sample: blood. These receptor sequences come from a man under 40 in good health. Both conserved end residues are part of each CDR3. D genes are given only for firm matches. Not all rows give a size; the values are once, few, many and, for expanded clones, a class.

v_call,clone_size,d_call,j_call,cdr3_nt,cdr3_aa
TRBV7-9,.,.,TRBJ2-3,TGTGCCAGCAGTATAGTCGTCGCAGATACGCAGTATTTT,CASSIVVADTQYF
TRBV4-1,few,.,TRBJ1-2,TGCGCCAGCAGCCAGGACAGTCACCTTAACTATGGCTACACCTTC,CASSQDSHLNYGYTF
TRBV12-3/TRBV12-4,.,.,TRBJ1-2,TGTGCCAGCTTCAAGGGATTAGAGGCTGGCTACACCTTC,CASFKGLEAGYTF
TRBV11-2,.,.,TRBJ2-5,TGTGCCAGCAGCCCTTCCGGGACTCCTGGGACCCAGTACTTC,CASSPSGTPGTQYF
TRBV11-2,few,.,TRBJ2-1,TGTGCCAGCAGCTTTATGGGGGGGCCCAACAATGAGCAGTTCTTC,CASSFMGGPNNEQFF
TRBV10-3,.,.,TRBJ2-5,TGTGCCATCAGTGGGAGAGAGGGGGAGACCCAGTACTTC,CAISGREGETQYF
TRBV5-1,many,.,TRBJ1-5,TGCGCCAGCAGCTTGGAAGGGCTGAATCAGCCCCAGCATTTT,CASSLEGLNQPQHF
TRBV7-2,.,TRBD2,TRBJ2-4,TGTGCCAGCAGCTTACAGTCCGCGGCGGGAGGGGAGCAGTACTTC,CASSLQSAAGGEQYF
TRBV12-3/TRBV12-4,.,TRBD1,TRBJ2-5,TGTGCCAGCAGTCCGAAAGACAGGGAGGAGACCCAGTACTTC,CASSPKDREETQYF
TRBV7-2,.,.,TRBJ1-5,TGTGCCAGCAGCCCGAGGACGGGGGCAAATCAGCCCCAGCATTTT,CASSPRTGANQPQHF
TRBV6-2/TRBV6-3,few,.,TRBJ2-1,TGTGCCACCCTACAACAGGGCTACAATGAGCAGTTCTTC,CATLQQGYNEQFF
TRBV4-3,.,.,TRBJ2-1,TGCGCCAGCAGCCAAGATAGGTCGGTACGGGAGCAGTTCTTC,CASSQDRSVREQFF
TRBV20-1,.,.,TRBJ2-4,TGCAGTGCTCTCTACCGGGACCGTCGTTTGGAGCAGTACTTC,CSALYRDRRLEQYF